This passage covers 5 T cell receptor beta chains from one sample sequenced in a study of T cells in women clearing cervical HPV infection. Measured with immunoSEQ multiplex PCR; TCRdb has only the in-frame clones, and not every one. The repertoire table contains just over 20,000 clones. The sequencing input was blood buffy coat. The receptors stem from a woman aged 18 to 75 with a cervical HPV16 infection that either progressed to CIN3+ or cleared (not recorded which).

Comment on this clone: The read terminates 3 residues before the CDR3 end, so the remaining end is supplied by the germline J gene. The chain links TRBV20-1 to TRBJ2-2, with D possibly matching TRBD1 (5 bases). Germline V lookup: CDR1 DFQATT, CDR2 SNEGSKA (reference sequence). The ends were cut back, 2 bases at V and 6 bases at J, with 10 bases in the middle. The CDR3 is made up of 13 amino acids. This CDR3 reads CSARRQGSGELFF. The part of the CDR3 DNA that was read is TGCAGTGCTAGACGGCAGGGCTCCGGGGAG.

On this clone itself: The missing CDR3 end, 3 residues past where the read stops, is filled in from the germline J gene. The chain uses TRBV18 and TRBJ1-2; TRBD1 is a possible D gene (5 bases). This CDR3 has 14 amino acids. Germline CDR1 and CDR2: KGHSH and LQKENI. The CDR3 loop is CASSPLGLINDYTF. CDR3 DNA (partial): TGTGCCAGCTCACCACTGGGACTTATTAATGAC.

CDR3 DNA, as far as it was read: TGTGCCTGGATGCCCCCCTTGATGGCGAGGGGGAATACG. Protein: CAWMPPLMARGNT. The full CDR3 reads CAWMPPLMARGNTQYF. The chain joins TRBV30 to TRBJ2-3; TRBD1 might be the D (6 bases). The read finishes 3 residues shy of the CDR3 end, and the germline J gene is used to complete it. V lost 4 bases and J 7 bases, leaving 24 bases between the germline ends. This CDR3 spans 16 amino acids. Per germline, CDR1 GTSNPN and CDR2 SVGIG (reference sequence).

With regard to this clone: The read terminates 3 residues before the CDR3 end, so the remaining end is supplied by the germline J gene. The rearrangement uses TRBV19 and TRBJ2-3, with TRBD1 as a possible D gene (5 bases). The V gene lost 3 bases and the J gene lost 4 bases, with 11 bases spanning the gap. The germline V gene encodes CDR1 LNHDA and CDR2 SQIVND (reference sequence). The CDR3 covers 14 residues. The sequenced CDR3 bases are TGTGCCAGTAGTATTCGGCAGGGTGCAGATACG. As protein: CASSIRQGADT. The entire CDR3 reads CASSIRQGADTQYF.

As for this clone: The read terminates 3 residues before the CDR3 end, so the remaining end is supplied by the germline J gene. This chain uses TRBV12-5 with TRBJ1-4; D is perhaps TRBD1 (5 bases). From germline, CDR1 is LGHNT and CDR2 FRNRAP. There are 13 residues in the CDR3. The CDR3 DNA, read in part, is TGTGCTAGTGGTCCGGGGGGGAGTTCACCA. It translates to CASGPGGSSP. The full CDR3 protein is CASGPGGSSPLFF.